This T cell receptor (beta chain) was obtained from a study of control samples from healthy donors and cancer patients. This table comes from immunoSEQ multiplex PCR, and its TCRdb copy is limited to in-frame clones, with some not included. The sample records 210,000 or so clones, 90% to 95% being singletons. This clonotype was obtained from a man aged 25 to 40 in good health. Material: blood.

In DNA form, the CDR3 reads TGTGCCAGCAGCTTAAAGACTACCCCGGGGAACACCGGGGAGCTGTTTTTT. It is translated as CASSLKTTPGNTGELFF. J is TRBJ2-2 and V is TRBV7-9, with a tentative D call TRBD2 (5 bases). The germline V gene encodes CDR1 SEHNR and CDR2 FQNEAQ (reference sequence). The CDR3 has 17 residues. The germline V and J ends were trimmed by 2 bases and 1 base, with 14 bases remaining between them.